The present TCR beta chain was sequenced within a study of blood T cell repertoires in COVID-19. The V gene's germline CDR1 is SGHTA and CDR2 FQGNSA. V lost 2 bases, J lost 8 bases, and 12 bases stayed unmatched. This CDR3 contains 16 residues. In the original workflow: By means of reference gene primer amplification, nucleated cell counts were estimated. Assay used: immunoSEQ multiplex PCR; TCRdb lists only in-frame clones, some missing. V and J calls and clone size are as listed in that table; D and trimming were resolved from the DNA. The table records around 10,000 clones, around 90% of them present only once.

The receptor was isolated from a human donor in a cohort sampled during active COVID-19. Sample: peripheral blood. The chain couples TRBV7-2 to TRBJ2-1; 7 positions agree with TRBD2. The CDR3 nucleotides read TGTGCCAGCAGCTTAACCCGGGCTAGCGGTCTGGATGAGCAGTTCTTC. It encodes CASSLTRASGLDEQFF. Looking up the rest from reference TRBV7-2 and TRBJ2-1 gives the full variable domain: GAGVSQSPSNKVTEKGKDVELRCDPISGHTALYWYRQSLGQGLEFLIYFQGNSAPDKSGLPSDRFSAERTGGSVSTLTIQRTQQEDSAVYLCASSLTRASGLDEQFFGPGTRLTVL.